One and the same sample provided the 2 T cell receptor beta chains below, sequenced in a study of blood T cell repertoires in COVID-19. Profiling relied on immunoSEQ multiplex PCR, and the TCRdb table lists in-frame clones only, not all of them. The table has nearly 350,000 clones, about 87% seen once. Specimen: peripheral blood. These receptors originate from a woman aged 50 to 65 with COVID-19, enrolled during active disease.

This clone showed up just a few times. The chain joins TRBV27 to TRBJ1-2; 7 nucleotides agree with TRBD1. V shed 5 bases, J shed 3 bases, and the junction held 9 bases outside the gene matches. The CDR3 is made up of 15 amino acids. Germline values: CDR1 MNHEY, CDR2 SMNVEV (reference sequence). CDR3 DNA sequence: TGTGCCAGCAGTCTACGACAGGGCGTATACTATGGCTACACCTTC. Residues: CASSLRQGVYYGYTF.

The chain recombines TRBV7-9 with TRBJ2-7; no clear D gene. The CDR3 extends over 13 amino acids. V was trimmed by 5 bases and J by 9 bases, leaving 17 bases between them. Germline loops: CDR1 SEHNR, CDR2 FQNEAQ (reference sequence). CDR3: CASSPTLDAGQYF. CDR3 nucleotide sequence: TGTGCCAGCAGCCCGACACTCGATGCCGGGCAGTACTTC.